Listed here is a single TCR beta chain. Its antigen remains undetermined. Base qualities are not at hand, and no much larger clone is one base apart. The record originates from a study of tumor-infiltrating lymphocytes in glioblastoma multiforme (dated by TCRdb to 2017 to 2019). Turning to the overall study: To find out whether intratumoral genomic heterogeneity fosters TIL diversity, the study jointly investigated somatic mutations, TIL diversity and immune response activity. Findings and caveats that apply to the study as a whole: Clone frequencies may be distorted by RNA-based TCR sequencing because unequal numbers of TCR transcripts are carried by T cells. T cells were not sorted into functional subsets, and such sorting was noted by the authors as a future improvement. Generalizability was limited because only one glioblastoma patient was included in the TCR and somatic mutation analysis.

TCRB libraries were constructed from RNA through three rounds of nested multiplex PCR following a modified ARM-PCR protocol with multiple V-beta primers and a C-beta primer. TCRB-specific cDNA was synthesized from 0.45 to 0.5 ug total RNA with ProtoScript II Reverse Transcriptase and a C-beta primer. The description of the TCRB libraries did not include any unique molecular identifiers. In the third PCR, barcodes and adapters were added over 25 cycles with Deep VentR (exo-) polymerase, and the 250-500 bp bands were then gel purified. TCRB libraries were sequenced with 250 bp paired-end reads on an Illumina HiSeq 2500. Concerning the study's data processing: Reads were cleaned with Trimmomatic, merged with FLASH, assigned V, D and J segments with MiGEC, and analyzed with VDJtools. VDJtools was used to calculate the Shannon-Wiener diversity index, which quantified repertoire diversity. Starting from the raw public reads, TCRdb applied fastp trimming at Q25, assembled clones with MiXCR and retained in-frame beta chains. For every CDR3 protein sequence, its rows merge into one entry that carries the most common genes and DNA. The authors' filters were not applied to this entry. The sample includes 8,500 to 9,500 distinct CDR3 sequences, with roughly 69% observed a single time. About 80% of the sample goes to the ten largest clones.

The AllPrep DNA/RNA mini kit was used to purify genomic DNA and total RNA at the same time from each of the approximately ten tumor samples. Every RNA sample had an RNA integrity number above 6.5 and an OD 260/280 ratio above 1.9. Relative to germline, V is 2 bases shorter and J is 10 bases shorter, with 9 bases between their ends. The CDR3 has 11 amino acids, counting the end cysteine and phenylalanine. Only CDR3 DNA is held: 33 bases, read in frame from base 1. CDR1 and CDR2 (DFQATT, SNEGSKA) derive from the germline V gene (reference sequence). This chain is built from TRBV20-1 and TRBJ2-1; no confident D gene assignment can be made. This sequence originates from a male donor with glioblastoma. The source material was brain tumor tissue. The CDR3 region has the sequence CSARLVREQFF. The DNA reads TGCAGTGCTAGACTAGTACGGGAGCAGTTCTTC.